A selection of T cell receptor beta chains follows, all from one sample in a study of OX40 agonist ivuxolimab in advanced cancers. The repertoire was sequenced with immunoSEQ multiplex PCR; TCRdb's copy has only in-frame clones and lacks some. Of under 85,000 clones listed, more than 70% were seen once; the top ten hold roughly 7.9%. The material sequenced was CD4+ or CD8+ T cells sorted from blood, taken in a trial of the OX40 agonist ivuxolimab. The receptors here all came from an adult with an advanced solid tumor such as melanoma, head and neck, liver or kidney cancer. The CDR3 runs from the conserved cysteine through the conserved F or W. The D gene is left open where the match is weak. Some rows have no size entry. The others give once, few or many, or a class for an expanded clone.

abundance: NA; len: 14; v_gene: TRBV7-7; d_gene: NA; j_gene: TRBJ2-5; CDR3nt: TGTGCTAGCAGCCCGACGGGGGCGGGGGAGACCCAGTACTTC; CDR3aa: CASSPTGAGETQYF
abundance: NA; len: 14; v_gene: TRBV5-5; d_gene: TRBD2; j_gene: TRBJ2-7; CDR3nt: TGTGCCAGCAGCCTAGCGGGGCCAGCCTACGAGCAGTACTTC; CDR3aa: CASSLAGPAYEQYF
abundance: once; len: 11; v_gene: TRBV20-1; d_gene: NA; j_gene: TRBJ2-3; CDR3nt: TGCAGTGCTAGACAAGGAGATACGCAGTATTTT; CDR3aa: CSARQGDTQYF
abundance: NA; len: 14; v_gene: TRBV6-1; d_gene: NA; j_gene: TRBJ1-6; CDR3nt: TGTGCCAGCAGTGGGAGGTCCTATAATTCACCCCTCCACTTT; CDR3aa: CASSGRSYNSPLHF
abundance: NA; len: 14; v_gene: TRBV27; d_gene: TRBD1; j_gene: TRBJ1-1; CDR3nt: TGTGCCAGCAGCCGGAGAACAGGGGTGACTGAAGCTTTCTTT; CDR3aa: CASSRRTGVTEAFF
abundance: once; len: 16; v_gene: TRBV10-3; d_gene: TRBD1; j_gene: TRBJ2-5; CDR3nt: TGTGCCATCAGTGAGGGGACAGGCGGTAGGCAAGAGACCCAGTACTTC; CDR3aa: CAISEGTGGRQETQYF
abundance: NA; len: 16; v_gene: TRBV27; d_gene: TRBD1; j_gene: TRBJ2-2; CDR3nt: TGTGCCAGCAGTCCCACCCGGACAGGGGGCACCGGGGAGCTGTTTTTT; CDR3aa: CASSPTRTGGTGELFF
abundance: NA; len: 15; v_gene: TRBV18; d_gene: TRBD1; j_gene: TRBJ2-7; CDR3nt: TGTGCCAGCTCACTAAAAGGACAGGGGGCCAACGAGCAGTACTTC; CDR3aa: CASSLKGQGANEQYF
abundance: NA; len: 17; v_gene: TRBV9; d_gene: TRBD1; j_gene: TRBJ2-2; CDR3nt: TGTGCCAGCAGCGGAGGCCCCGGGACAGCCAACACCGGGGAGCTGTTTTTT; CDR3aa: CASSGGPGTANTGELFF
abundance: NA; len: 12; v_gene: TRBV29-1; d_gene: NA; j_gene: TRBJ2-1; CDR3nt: TGCAGCTCCCGGGGCCCAGGCGATGAGCAGTTCTTC; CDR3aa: CSSRGPGDEQFF
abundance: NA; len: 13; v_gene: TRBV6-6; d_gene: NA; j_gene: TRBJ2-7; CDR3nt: TGTGCCAGCAAGGAGGGACCATCCTACGAGCAGTACTTC; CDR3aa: CASKEGPSYEQYF
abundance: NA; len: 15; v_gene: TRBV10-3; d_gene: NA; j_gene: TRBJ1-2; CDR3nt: TGTGCCATCAGTGGGGGTAGGGGTAGAGATGACGGCTACACCTTC; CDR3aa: CAISGGRGRDDGYTF
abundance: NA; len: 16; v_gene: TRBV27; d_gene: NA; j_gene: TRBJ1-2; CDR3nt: TGTGCCAGCAGTTTATCATTACCTCCCGTCCTCTATGGCTACACCTTC; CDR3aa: CASSLSLPPVLYGYTF
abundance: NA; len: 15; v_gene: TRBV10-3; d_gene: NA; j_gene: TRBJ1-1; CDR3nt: TGTGCCATCAGTGAGTCAGTGAAGGCGAACACTGAAGCTTTCTTT; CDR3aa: CAISESVKANTEAFF
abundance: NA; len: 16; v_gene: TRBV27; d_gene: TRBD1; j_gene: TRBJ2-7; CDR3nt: TGTGCCAGCAGTCTGCAGGGGGCTGGTTCGTTCTACGAGCAGTACTTC; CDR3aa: CASSLQGAGSFYEQYF
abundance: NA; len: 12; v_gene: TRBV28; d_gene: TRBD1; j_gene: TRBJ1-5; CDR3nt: TGTGCCAGCAGCCAGGGGGATCAGCCCCAGCATTTT; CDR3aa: CASSQGDQPQHF
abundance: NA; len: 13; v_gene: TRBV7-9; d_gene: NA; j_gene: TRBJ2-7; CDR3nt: TGTGCCAGCAGCTTTTCAGGGGCCCACGAGCAGTACTTC; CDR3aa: CASSFSGAHEQYF
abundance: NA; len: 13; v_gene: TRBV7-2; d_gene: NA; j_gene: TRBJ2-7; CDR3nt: TGTGCCAGCAGCCTGGGATACTCCTACGAGCAGTACTTC; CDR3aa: CASSLGYSYEQYF
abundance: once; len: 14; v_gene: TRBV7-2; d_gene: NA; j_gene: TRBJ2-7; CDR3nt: TGTGCCAGCAGCTTCGACACTAGCTCTTACGAGCAGTACTTC; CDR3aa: CASSFDTSSYEQYF
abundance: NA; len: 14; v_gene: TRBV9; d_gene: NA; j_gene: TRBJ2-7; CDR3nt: TGTGCCAGCAGCGTAGATCTGGGGCCATACGAGCAGTACTTC; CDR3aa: CASSVDLGPYEQYF
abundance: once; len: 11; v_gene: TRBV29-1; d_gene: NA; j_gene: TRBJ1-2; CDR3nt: TGCAGCGTTTCTTTGAACTATGGCTACACCTTC; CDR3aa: CSVSLNYGYTF